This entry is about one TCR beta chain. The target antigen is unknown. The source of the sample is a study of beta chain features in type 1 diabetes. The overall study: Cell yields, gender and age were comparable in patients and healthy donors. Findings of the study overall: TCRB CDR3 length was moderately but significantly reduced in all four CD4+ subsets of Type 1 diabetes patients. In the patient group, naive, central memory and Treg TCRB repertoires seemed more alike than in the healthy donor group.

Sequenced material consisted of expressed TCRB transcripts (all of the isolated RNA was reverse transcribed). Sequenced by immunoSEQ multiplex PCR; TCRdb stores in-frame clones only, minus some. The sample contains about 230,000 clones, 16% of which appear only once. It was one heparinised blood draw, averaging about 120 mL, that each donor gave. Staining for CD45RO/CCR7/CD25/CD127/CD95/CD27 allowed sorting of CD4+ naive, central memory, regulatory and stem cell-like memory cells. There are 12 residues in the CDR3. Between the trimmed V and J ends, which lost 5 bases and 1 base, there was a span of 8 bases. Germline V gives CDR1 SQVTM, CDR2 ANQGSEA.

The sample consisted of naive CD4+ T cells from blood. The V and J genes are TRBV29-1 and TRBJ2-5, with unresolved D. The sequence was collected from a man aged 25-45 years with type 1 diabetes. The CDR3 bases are TGCAGCGTTCTGGTCAGCCAAGAGACCCAGTACTTC. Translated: CSVLVSQETQYF.